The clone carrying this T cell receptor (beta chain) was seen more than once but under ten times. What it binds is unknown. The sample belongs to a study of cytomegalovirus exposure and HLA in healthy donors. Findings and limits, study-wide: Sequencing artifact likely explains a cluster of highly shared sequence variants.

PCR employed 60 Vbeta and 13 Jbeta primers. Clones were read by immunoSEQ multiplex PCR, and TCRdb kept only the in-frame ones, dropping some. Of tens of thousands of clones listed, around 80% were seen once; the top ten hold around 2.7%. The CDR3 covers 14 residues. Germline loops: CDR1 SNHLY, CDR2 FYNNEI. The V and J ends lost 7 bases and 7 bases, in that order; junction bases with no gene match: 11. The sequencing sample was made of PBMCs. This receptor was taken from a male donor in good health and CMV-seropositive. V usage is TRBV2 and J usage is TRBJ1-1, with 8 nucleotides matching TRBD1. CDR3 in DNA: TGTGCCAGCAACCTATTGTTCGACAGGGGTGAAGCTTTCTTT. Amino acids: CASNLLFDRGEAFF.